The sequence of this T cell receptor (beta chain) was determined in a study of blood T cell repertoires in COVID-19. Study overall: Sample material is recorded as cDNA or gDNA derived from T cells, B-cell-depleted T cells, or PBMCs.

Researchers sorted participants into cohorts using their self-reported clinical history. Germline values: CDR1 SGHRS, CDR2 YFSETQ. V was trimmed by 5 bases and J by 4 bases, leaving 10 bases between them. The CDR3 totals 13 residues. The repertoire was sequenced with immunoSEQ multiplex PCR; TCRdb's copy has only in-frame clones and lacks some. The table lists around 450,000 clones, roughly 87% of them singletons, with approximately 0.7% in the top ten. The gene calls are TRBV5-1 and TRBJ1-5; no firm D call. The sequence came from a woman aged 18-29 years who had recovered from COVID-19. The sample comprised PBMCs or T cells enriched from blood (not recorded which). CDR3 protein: CASSSGDNQPQHF. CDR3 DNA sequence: TGCGCCAGCAGTTCCGGAGATAATCAGCCCCAGCATTTT.